One sample yielded the 2 T cell receptor beta chains listed below, sequenced in a study of early stage breast cancer tumors. Using immunoSEQ multiplex PCR, the repertoire was profiled, and TCRdb retains in-frame clones only, with some absent. The sample shows 55,000 to 70,000 clones, 80% of them seen only once. Sequenced input: blood. The receptors shown here come from a person aged 35-49 years with breast cancer.

This chain joins TRBV5-5 and TRBJ2-1; D not resolved. The CDR3 covers 14 residues. Per the germline V gene, CDR1 is SGHKS and CDR2 is YYEKEE (reference sequence). Trimming cost V 1 base and J 8 bases, with 13 bases left between them. CDR3: CASSLSRVAYEQFF. The CDR3 coding sequence is TGTGCCAGCAGCTTGTCCCGAGTTGCATATGAGCAGTTCTTC.

The chain carries TRBV30 and TRBJ2-7; perhaps TRBD1 as D (5 bases). Per the germline V gene, CDR1 is GTSNPN and CDR2 is SVGIG (reference sequence). The CDR3 sequence is 15 residues long. Trimming shortened V by 5 bases and J by 2 bases, and 19 bases separated the two germline ends. The CDR3 is CAWERGSDKTYEQYF. In nucleotides, the CDR3 is TGTGCCTGGGAACGTGGATCGGACAAGACCTACGAGCAGTACTTC. The whole variable domain, filled in from reference TRBV30 and TRBJ2-7, reads SQTIHQWPATLVQPVGSPLSLECTVEGTSNPNLYWYRQAAGRGLQLLFYSVGIGQISSEVPQNLSASRPQDRQFILSSKKLLLSDSGFYLCAWERGSDKTYEQYFGPGTRLTVT.